This T cell receptor (beta chain) was profiled in a study of blood T cell repertoires in COVID-19. V trimming: 3 bases; J trimming: 8 bases; junction bases outside the gene matches: 17. The germline V gene encodes CDR1 SGHKS and CDR2 YYEKEE (reference sequence). The CDR3 has 17 amino acids. TCRdb's table, derived via immunoSEQ multiplex PCR, lists solely in-frame clones and lacks some. In the table there are 130,000 to 150,000 clones, roughly 78% of which are singletons. This chain links TRBV5-5 with TRBJ2-1, with TRBD2 matching 7 bases. The specimen sequenced was peripheral blood. This sequence originates from a human donor with acute or convalescent COVID-19. The donor label of this sample is uncertain. The CDR3 region is CASSYPSGGVLVDEQFF. The CDR3 DNA is TGTGCCAGCAGCTACCCTAGTGGGGGGGTACTAGTGGATGAGCAGTTCTTC.